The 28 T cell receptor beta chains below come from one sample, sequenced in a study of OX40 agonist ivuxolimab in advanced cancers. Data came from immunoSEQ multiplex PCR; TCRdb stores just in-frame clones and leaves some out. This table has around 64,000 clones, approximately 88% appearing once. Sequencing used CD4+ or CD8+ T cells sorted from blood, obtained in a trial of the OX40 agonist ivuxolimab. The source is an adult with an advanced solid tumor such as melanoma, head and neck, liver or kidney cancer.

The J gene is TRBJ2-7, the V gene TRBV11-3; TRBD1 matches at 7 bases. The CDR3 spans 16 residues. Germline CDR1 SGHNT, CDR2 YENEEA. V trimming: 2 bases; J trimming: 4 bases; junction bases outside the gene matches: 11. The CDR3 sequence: CASSLQTRTGFYEQYF. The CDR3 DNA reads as TGTGCCAGCAGCTTACAAACCCGGACAGGTTTTTACGAGCAGTACTTC.

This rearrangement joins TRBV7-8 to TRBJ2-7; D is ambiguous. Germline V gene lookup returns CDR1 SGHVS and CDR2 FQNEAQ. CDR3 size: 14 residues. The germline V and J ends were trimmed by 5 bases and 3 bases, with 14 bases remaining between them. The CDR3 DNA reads TGTGCCAGCAGCCATGGTCCCAACGGCTACGAGCAGTACTTC. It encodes CASSHGPNGYEQYF. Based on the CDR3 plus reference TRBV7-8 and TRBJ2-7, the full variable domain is GAGVSQSPRYKVAKRGQDVALRCDPISGHVSLFWYQQALGQGPEFLTYFQNEAQLDKSGLPSDRFFAERPEGSVSTLKIQRTQQEDSAVYLCASSHGPNGYEQYFGPGTRLTVT.

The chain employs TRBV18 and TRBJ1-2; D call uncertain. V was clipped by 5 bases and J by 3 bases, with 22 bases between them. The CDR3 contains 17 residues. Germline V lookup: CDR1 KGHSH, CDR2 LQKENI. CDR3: CASSLYFPTPTDYGYTF. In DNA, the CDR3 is TGTGCCAGCTCATTATACTTTCCGACCCCGACGGACTATGGCTACACCTTC.

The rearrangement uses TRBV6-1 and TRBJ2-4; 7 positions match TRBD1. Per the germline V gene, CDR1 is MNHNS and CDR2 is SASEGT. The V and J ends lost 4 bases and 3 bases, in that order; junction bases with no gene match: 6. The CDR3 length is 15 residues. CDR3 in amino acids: CASSGRDSSKNIQYF. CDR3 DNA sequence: TGTGCCAGCAGTGGTCGGGACAGCAGCAAAAACATTCAGTACTTC.

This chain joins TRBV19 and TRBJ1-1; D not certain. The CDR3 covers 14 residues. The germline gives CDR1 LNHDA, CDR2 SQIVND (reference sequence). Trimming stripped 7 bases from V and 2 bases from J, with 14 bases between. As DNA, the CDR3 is TGTGCCAGTACCCCTTGGACGGTTAACACTGAAGCTTTCTTT. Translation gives CASTPWTVNTEAFF.

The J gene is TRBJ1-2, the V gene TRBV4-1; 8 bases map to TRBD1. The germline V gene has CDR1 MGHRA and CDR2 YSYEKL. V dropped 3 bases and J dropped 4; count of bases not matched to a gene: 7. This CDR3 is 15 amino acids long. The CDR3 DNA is TGCGCCAGCAGCCACCCGGACAGGGAGGCCTATGGCTACACCTTC. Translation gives CASSHPDREAYGYTF.

CDR3 sequence: CASSIGTGLRELFF. Written as DNA, the CDR3 is TGTGCCAGTAGTATAGGCACAGGGTTGAGGGAGCTGTTTTTT. The rearrangement joins TRBV19 to TRBJ2-2; tentative D call: TRBD1 (6 bases). The V and J ends lost 1 base and 9 bases respectively, with 12 bases between them. CDR1 LNHDA and CDR2 SQIVND come from the germline V gene (reference sequence). The CDR3 length is 14 residues.

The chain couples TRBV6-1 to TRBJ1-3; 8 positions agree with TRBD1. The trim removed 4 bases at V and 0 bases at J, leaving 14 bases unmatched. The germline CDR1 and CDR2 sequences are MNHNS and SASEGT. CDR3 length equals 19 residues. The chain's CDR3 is CASSGWDRRKYRSGNTIYF. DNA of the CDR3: TGTGCCAGCAGTGGCTGGGACAGGAGAAAATATCGCTCTGGAAACACCATATATTTT.

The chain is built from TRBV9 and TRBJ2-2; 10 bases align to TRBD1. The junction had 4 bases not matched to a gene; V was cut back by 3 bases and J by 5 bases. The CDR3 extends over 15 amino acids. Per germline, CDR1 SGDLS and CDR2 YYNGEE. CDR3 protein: CASSAGQGQTGELFF. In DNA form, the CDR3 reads TGTGCCAGCAGCGCGGGACAGGGGCAGACCGGGGAGCTGTTTTTT.

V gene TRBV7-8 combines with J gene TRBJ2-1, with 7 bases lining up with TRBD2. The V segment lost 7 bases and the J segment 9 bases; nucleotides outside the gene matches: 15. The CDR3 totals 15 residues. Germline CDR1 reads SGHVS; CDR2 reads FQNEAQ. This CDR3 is CASTLILGGSGEQFF. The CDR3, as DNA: TGTGCCAGCACTCTCATTTTGGGGGGGAGTGGTGAGCAGTTCTTC. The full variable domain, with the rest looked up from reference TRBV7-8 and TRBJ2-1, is GAGVSQSPRYKVAKRGQDVALRCDPISGHVSLFWYQQALGQGPEFLTYFQNEAQLDKSGLPSDRFFAERPEGSVSTLKIQRTQQEDSAVYLCASTLILGGSGEQFFGPGTRLTVL.

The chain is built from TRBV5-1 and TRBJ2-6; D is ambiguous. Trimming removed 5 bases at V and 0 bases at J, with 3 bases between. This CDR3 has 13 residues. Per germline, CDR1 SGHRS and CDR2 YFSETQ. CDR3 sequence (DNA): TGCGCCAGCAGAGCCTCTGGGGCCAACGTCCTGACTTTC. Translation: CASRASGANVLTF. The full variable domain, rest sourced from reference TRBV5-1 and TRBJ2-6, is KAGVTQTPRYLIKTRGQQVTLSCSPISGHRSVSWYQQTPGQGLQFLFEYFSETQRNKGNFPGRFSGRQFSNSRSEMNVSTLELGDSALYLCASRASGANVLTFGAGSRLTVL.

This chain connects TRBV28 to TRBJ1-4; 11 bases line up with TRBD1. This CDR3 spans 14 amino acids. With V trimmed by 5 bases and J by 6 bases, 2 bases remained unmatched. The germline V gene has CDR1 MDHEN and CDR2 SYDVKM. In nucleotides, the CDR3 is TGTGCCAGCAGTAGGGGACAGGGGGATGAAAAACTGTTTTTT. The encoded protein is CASSRGQGDEKLFF.

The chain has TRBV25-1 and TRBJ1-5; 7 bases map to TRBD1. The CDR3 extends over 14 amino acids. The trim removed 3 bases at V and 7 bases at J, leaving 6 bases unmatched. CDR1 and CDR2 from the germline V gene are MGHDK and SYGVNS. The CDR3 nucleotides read TGTGCCAGCAGTGATATTAGGACAGGACAGCCCCAGCATTTT. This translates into CASSDIRTGQPQHF.

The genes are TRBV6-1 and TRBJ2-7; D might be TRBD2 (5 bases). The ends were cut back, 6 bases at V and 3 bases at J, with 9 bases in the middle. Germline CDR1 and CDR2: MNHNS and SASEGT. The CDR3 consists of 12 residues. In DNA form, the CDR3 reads TGTGCCAGCAGCCGTACTAGCTACGAGCAGTACTTC. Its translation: CASSRTSYEQYF.

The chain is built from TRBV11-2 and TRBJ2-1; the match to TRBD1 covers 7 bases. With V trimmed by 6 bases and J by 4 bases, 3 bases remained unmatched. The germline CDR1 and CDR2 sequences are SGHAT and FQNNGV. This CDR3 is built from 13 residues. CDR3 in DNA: TGTGCCAGCAGGAGGGGACAGTACAATGAGCAGTTCTTC. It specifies CASRRGQYNEQFF.

The CDR3 bases are TGTGCTAGTGGCACCCCTCGGACGGGTGAGCAGTTCTTC. Translated, it gives CASGTPRTGEQFF. This sequence joins TRBV12-5 and TRBJ2-1; D is ambiguous. Looked up from germline, CDR1 is LGHNT and CDR2 is FRNRAP. Trimming cost V 6 bases and J 9 bases, with 15 bases left between them. The CDR3 covers 13 residues.

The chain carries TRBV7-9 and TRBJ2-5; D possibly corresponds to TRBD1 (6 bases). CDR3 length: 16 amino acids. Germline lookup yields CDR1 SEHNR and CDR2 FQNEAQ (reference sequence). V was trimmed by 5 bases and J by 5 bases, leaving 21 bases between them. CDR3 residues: CASSTHQTGRLETQYF. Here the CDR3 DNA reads TGTGCCAGCAGCACACACCAGACAGGTCGGCTGGAGACCCAGTACTTC.

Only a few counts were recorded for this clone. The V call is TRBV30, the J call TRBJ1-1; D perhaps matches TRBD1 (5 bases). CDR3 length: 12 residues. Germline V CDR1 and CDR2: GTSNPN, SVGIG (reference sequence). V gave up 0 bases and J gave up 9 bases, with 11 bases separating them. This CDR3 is CAWSVDGGKAFF. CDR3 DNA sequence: TGTGCCTGGAGTGTAGATGGGGGGAAAGCTTTCTTT.

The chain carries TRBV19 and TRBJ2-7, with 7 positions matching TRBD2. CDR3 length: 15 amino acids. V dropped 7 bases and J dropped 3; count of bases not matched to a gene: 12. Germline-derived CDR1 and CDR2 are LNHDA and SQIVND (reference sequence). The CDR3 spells CASTEKLRGYYEQYF. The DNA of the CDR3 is TGTGCCAGTACCGAGAAGTTGCGGGGGTACTACGAGCAGTACTTC.

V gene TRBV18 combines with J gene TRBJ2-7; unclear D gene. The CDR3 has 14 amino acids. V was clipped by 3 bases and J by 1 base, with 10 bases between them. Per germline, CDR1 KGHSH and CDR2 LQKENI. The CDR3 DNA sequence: TGTGCCAGCTCACCTTCAGGTCTTTCCTACGAGCAGTACTTC. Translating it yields CASSPSGLSYEQYF.

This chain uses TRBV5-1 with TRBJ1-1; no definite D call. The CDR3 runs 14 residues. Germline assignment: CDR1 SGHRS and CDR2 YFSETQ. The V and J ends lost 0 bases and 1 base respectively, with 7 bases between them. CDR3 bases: TGCGCCAGCAGCTTGGACTGGGGGAACACTGAAGCTTTCTTT. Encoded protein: CASSLDWGNTEAFF.

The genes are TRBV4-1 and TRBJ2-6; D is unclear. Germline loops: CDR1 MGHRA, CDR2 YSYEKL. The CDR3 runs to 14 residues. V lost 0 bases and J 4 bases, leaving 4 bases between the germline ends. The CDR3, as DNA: TGCGCCAGCAGCCAAGATCCGGGGGCCAACGTCCTGACTTTC. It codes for CASSQDPGANVLTF.

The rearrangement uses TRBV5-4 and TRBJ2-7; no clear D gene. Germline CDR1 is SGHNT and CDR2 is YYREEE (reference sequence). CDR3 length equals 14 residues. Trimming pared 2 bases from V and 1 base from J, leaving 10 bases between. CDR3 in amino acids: CASSLGFGSYEQYF. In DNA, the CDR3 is TGTGCCAGCAGCTTAGGTTTTGGGTCCTACGAGCAGTACTTC.

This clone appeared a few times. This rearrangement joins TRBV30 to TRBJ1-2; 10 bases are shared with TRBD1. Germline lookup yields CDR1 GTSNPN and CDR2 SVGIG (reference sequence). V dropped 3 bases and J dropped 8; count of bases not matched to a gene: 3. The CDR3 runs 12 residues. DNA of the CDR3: TGTGCCTGGAGCCTGGGACAGGGGGGCTACACCTTC. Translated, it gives CAWSLGQGGYTF.

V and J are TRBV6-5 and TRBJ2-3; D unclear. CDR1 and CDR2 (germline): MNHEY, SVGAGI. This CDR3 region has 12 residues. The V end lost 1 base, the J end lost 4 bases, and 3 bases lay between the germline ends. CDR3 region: CASSYWADTQYF. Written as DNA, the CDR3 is TGTGCCAGCAGTTACTGGGCAGATACGCAGTATTTT.

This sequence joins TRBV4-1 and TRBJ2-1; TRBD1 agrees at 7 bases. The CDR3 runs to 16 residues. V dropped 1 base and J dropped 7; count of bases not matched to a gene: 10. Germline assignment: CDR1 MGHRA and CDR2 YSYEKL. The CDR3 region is CASSQVGETGKNEQFF. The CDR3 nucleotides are TGCGCCAGCAGCCAAGTAGGAGAGACAGGGAAAAATGAGCAGTTCTTC.

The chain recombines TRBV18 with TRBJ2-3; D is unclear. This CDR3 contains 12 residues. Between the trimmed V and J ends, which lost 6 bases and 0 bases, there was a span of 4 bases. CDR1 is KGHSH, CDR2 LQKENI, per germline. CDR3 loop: CASSYSTDTQYF. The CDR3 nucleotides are TGTGCCAGCTCCTACAGCACAGATACGCAGTATTTT.

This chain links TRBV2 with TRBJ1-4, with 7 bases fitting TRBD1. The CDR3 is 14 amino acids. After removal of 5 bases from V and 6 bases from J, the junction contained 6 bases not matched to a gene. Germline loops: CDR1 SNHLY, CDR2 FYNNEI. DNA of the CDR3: TGTGCCAGCAGTCCGGGACAGAGAGATGAAAAACTGTTTTTT. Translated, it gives CASSPGQRDEKLFF.